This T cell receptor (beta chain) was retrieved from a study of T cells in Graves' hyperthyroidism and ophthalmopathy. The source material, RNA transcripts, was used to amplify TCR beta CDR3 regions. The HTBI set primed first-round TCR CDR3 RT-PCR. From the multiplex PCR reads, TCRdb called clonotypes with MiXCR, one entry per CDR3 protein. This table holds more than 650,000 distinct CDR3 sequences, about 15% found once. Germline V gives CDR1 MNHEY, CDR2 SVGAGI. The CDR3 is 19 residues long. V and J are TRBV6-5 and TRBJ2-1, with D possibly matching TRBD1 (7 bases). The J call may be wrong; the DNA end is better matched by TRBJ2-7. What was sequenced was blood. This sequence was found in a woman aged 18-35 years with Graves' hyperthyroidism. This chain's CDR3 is CASSYSLPTQGGSYNEQYF. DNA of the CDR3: TGTGCCAGCAGTTACTCCTTACCCACGCAGGGGGGTTCCTACAATGAGCAGTACTTC.